This T cell receptor (beta chain) comes out of a study of blood T cell repertoires in COVID-19. Study information: The cDNA or gDNA used as material had been derived from T cells, B-cell-depleted T cells, or PBMCs.

Original methodology: By means of reference gene primer amplification, nucleated cell counts were estimated. Using immunoSEQ multiplex PCR, the repertoire was profiled, and TCRdb retains in-frame clones only, with some absent. The V and J calls and the clone size are those of that table, but D and trimming were determined from the DNA. The sample contains fewer than 200,000 clones, about four fifths of which appear only once. V dropped 5 bases and J dropped 0 bases, with 11 bases sitting between them. The length of the CDR3 is 14 residues. Germline CDR1 is SQVTM and CDR2 is ANQGSEA. V is TRBV29-1 and J is TRBJ2-1, with D perhaps TRBD2 (5 bases). The TCR sequence derives from a woman in her sixties or seventies who had recovered from COVID-19. The sample taken for sequencing was peripheral blood. CDR3 sequence reads: CSVPGNPSYNEQFF. The DNA for the CDR3 is TGCAGCGTTCCCGGGAATCCCTCCTACAATGAGCAGTTCTTC.